The 8 T cell receptor beta chains below were found in one sample sequenced in a study of T cell clones after liver transplantation. Sequencing was performed with immunoSEQ multiplex PCR; in TCRdb, only in-frame clones are kept and a portion is missing. The sample comprises tens of thousands of clones, 60% to 80% of which are singletons, and about 9.7% rests with the top ten. The specimen was CD4+ T cells from blood, collected at the 22-month timepoint. These TCRs come from a human patient who received a liver transplant. Part of the T cells may come from the graft donor.

Only a few counts were recorded for this clone. The rearrangement uses TRBV28 and TRBJ2-5; 8 bases agree with TRBD2. The CDR3 contains 15 residues. Unmatched junction bases numbered 5, after V lost 4 bases and J lost 1 base. Per the germline V gene, CDR1 is MDHEN and CDR2 is SYDVKM. The CDR3 nucleotides read TGTGCCAGCAGTTCAGCCGGGACTAGCCAAGAGACCCAGTACTTC. This codes for CASSSAGTSQETQYF.

V usage is TRBV7-6 and J usage is TRBJ2-3; possibly TRBD1 for D (5 bases). V gave up 4 bases and J gave up 0 bases, with 17 bases separating them. The CDR3 consists of 17 residues. Germline V gene sequence: CDR1 SGHVS, CDR2 FNYEAQ. CDR3: CASSSQTARTSTDTQYF. The CDR3 region has the DNA TGTGCCAGCAGCTCTCAGACAGCCCGCACTAGCACAGATACGCAGTATTTT. Supplemented by reference TRBV7-6 and TRBJ2-3, the full variable domain reads GAGVSQSPRYKVTKRGQDVALRCDPISGHVSLYWYRQALGQGPEFLTYFNYEAQQDKSGLPNDRFSAERPEGSISTLTIQRTEQRDSAMYRCASSSQTARTSTDTQYFGPGTRLTVL.

CDR3 nucleotide sequence: TGCGCCAGCAGCCAACAAGTTTCCGCGATTCATCAGCCCCAGCATTTT. Its translation: CASSQQVSAIHQPQHF. The chain links TRBV4-1 to TRBJ1-5, with unresolved D. The germline V gene encodes CDR1 MGHRA and CDR2 YSYEKL. This CDR3 spans 16 amino acids. The V end lost 2 bases, the J end lost 5 bases, and 16 bases lay between the germline ends.

This rearrangement joins TRBV6-5 to TRBJ1-2; TRBD1 matches at 8 bases. The V and J ends lost 6 bases and 2 bases, in that order; junction bases with no gene match: 5. Germline V lookup: CDR1 MNHEY, CDR2 SVGAGI. This CDR3 comprises 14 residues. CDR3 in DNA: TGTGCCAGCAGCGCACGGACAGGGAACTATGGCTACACCTTC. It yields the protein CASSARTGNYGYTF.

The V gene is TRBV10-1, the J gene TRBJ2-3; D is ambiguous. V was shortened by 6 bases and J by 2 bases, with 3 bases between the two germline ends. This CDR3 comprises 11 residues. Germline CDR1 and CDR2: WNHNN and SYGVQD (reference sequence). Here the CDR3 DNA reads TGCGCCAGCAGAGACACAGATACGCAGTATTTT. Encoded protein: CASRDTDTQYF.

DNA for the CDR3: TGTGCCATCAGAGGACAGGTCTTTAATTCACCCCTCCACTTT. The encoded protein is CAIRGQVFNSPLHF. The gene calls are TRBV10-3 and TRBJ1-6, with 7 bases lining up with TRBD1. Germline V gene sequence: CDR1 ENHRY, CDR2 SYGVKD. The CDR3 length is 14 residues. Trimming took 6 bases from V and 6 from J; bases not matched to a gene: 5.

This clone is judged medium-sized. The chain joins TRBV4-1 to TRBJ1-6; no clear D. The CDR3 extends over 18 amino acids. The germline gives CDR1 MGHRA, CDR2 YSYEKL. Trimming shortened V by 2 bases and J by 0 bases, and 14 bases separated the two germline ends. In DNA, the CDR3 is TGCGCCAGCAGCCAACGCCGACTCCCGAGCTCCTATAATTCACCCCTCCACTTT. Its protein is CASSQRRLPSSYNSPLHF.

The chain combines TRBV5-4 with TRBJ2-5; the D gene is possibly TRBD1 (7 bases). Germline CDR1 reads SGHNT; CDR2 reads YYREEE (reference sequence). The CDR3 has 16 residues. V was pared by 0 bases and J by 2 bases, with 14 bases between. CDR3 DNA: TGTGCCAGCAGCTTGGCCGCGGGACAGCTTCAAGAGACCCAGTACTTC. It yields the protein CASSLAAGQLQETQYF.